This TCR beta chain was captured by sequencing in a study of blood T cell repertoires in COVID-19. The ends lost 1 base at V and 4 bases at J; junction bases unmatched: 2. This CDR3 has 15 amino acids. Germline V gene sequence: CDR1 SEHNR, CDR2 FQNEAQ (reference sequence). Libraries were prepared by immunoSEQ multiplex PCR; TCRdb keeps only in-frame clonotypes and omits some of them. In the table there are around 190,000 clones, roughly 87% of which are singletons. V usage is TRBV7-9 and J usage is TRBJ2-2; TRBD2 aligns across 8 bases. Sequenced sample: peripheral blood. This sequence originates from a woman aged 70-85 years with COVID-19, enrolled during active disease. CDR3 in DNA: TGTGCCAGCAGCTTAGGGACTAGCACCACCGGGGAGCTGTTTTTT. This gives the protein CASSLGTSTTGELFF.